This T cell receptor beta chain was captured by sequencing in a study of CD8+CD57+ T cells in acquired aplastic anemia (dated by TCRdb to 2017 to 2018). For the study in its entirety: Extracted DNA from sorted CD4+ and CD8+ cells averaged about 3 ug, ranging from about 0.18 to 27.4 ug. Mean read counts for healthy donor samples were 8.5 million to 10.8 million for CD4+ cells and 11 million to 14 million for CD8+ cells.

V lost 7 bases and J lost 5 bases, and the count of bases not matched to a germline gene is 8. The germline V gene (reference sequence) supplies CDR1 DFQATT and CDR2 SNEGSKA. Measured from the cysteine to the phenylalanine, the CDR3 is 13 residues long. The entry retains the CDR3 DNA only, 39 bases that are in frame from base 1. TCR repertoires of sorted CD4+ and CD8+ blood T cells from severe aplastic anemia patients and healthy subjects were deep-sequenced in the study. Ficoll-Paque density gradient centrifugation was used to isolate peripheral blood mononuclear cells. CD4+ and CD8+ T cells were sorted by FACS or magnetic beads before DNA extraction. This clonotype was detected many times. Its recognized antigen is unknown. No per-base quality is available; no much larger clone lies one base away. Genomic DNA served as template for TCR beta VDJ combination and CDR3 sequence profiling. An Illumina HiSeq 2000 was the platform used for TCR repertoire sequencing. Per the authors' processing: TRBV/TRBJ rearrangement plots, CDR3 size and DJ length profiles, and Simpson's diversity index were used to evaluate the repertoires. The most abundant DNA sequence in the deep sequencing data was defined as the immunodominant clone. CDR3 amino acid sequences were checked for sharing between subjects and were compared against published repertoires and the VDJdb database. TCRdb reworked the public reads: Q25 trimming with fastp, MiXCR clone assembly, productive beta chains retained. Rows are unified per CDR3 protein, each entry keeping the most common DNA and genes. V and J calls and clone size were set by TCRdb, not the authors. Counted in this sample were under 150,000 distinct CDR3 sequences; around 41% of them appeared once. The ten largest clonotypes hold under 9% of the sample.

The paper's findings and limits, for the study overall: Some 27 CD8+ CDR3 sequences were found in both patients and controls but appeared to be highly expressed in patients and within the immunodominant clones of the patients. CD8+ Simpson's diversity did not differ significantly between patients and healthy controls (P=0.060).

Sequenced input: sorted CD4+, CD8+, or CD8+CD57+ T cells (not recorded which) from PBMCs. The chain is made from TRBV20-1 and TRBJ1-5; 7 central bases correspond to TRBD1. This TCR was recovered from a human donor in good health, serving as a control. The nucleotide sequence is TGCAGTGTCTCAGGGGGAAACGATCAGCCCCAGCATTTT. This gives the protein CSVSGGNDQPQHF.